Each of the 18 T cell receptor beta chains below was sequenced from the same sample in a study of blood T cell repertoires in COVID-19. Clones were sequenced by immunoSEQ multiplex PCR, and TCRdb holds only the in-frame ones, with some missing. The profile shows 250,000 or so clones, just under 90% of them singletons. Sequences were obtained from PBMCs or T cells enriched from blood (not recorded which). These receptor sequences come from a man aged 45-65 years who had been exposed to COVID-19.

The V gene is TRBV12-5, the J gene TRBJ2-7, with D hard to call. The CDR3 covers 14 residues. V was trimmed by 0 bases and J by 5 bases, leaving 11 bases between them. Germline V gives CDR1 LGHNT, CDR2 FRNRAP. The CDR3 spells CASGLVLVTDEQYV. In nucleotides, the CDR3 is TGTGCTAGTGGTTTGGTACTGGTTACTGACGAGCAGTACGTC.

The V call is TRBV5-4, the J call TRBJ2-2; D remains unclear. The V end was cut by 1 base, the J end by 6 bases, with 10 bases between. The CDR3 length is 14 residues. Germline V gene data show CDR1 as SGHNT and CDR2 as YYREEE (reference sequence). The CDR3 region has the DNA TGTGCCAGCAGCTTGATATCCGGAGCCGGGGAGCTGTTTTTT. Its protein is CASSLISGAGELFF.

CDR3 DNA sequence: TGCGCCAGCAGCTCGCCCAGATGGGAGACCCAGTACTTC. It encodes CASSSPRWETQYF. The chain has TRBV5-1 and TRBJ2-5; unclear D gene. Between the trimmed V and J ends, which lost 3 bases and 5 bases, there was a span of 11 bases. Germline values: CDR1 SGHRS, CDR2 YFSETQ. CDR3 length: 13 amino acids.

The chain employs TRBV9 and TRBJ1-2; 8 bases are a match to TRBD1. The germline gives CDR1 SGDLS, CDR2 YYNGEE. CDR3 length equals 14 residues. After removal of 4 bases from V and 8 bases from J, the junction contained 10 bases not matched to a gene. The CDR3 DNA reads TGTGCCAGCAGCACCCGACAGGGGATACGAGGCTACACCTTC. This sequence encodes CASSTRQGIRGYTF.

The gene calls are TRBV24-1 and TRBJ2-5; 8 bases are a match to TRBD2. V lost 4 bases, J lost 7 bases, and 7 bases stayed unmatched. Germline-derived CDR1 and CDR2 are KGHDR and SFDVKD. There are 14 residues in the CDR3. This CDR3 reads CATSDPGLAGTQYF. CDR3 in DNA: TGTGCCACCAGTGACCCCGGACTAGCTGGGACCCAGTACTTC.

The J gene is TRBJ1-2, the V gene TRBV27, with 9 positions matching TRBD1. J gave up 0 bases and V 4 bases, and 3 bases lay outside the gene matches. The CDR3 has 15 amino acids. Germline lookup yields CDR1 MNHEY and CDR2 SMNVEV (reference sequence). The DNA of the CDR3 is TGTGCCAGCAGTTGGACAGGGGTCGCTAACTATGGCTACACCTTC. This sequence encodes CASSWTGVANYGYTF.

This chain links TRBV10-3 with TRBJ1-6, with 7 nucleotides matching TRBD1. V shed 6 bases and J 5 bases; nucleotides not matched to a gene: 7. This CDR3 contains 15 residues. Germline values: CDR1 ENHRY, CDR2 SYGVKD. In DNA, the CDR3 is TGTGCCATCAGGGCGACAGGGCCCCATAATTCACCCCTCCACTTT. Residues: CAIRATGPHNSPLHF.

The chain carries TRBV6-1 and TRBJ1-2; unclear D gene. V lost 1 base and J lost 4, with 4 bases in between. CDR1 and CDR2 (germline): MNHNS, SASEGT. CDR3 size: 12 residues. In nucleotides, the CDR3 is TGTGCCAGCAGTGAAGGCAGCTATGGCTACACCTTC. Residues: CASSEGSYGYTF.

V usage is TRBV28 and J usage is TRBJ1-1, with D possibly TRBD1 on 5 matching bases. CDR1 is MDHEN, CDR2 SYDVKM, per germline. The V and J ends lost 4 bases and 3 bases respectively, with 21 bases between them. The CDR3 contains 17 residues. CDR3 sequence reads: CASSSYGGTIPYTEAFF. The CDR3 DNA reads as TGTGCCAGCAGTTCATACGGAGGGACCATCCCCTACACTGAAGCTTTCTTT.

This chain joins TRBV3-1 (or the pseudogene TRBV3-2) and TRBJ1-5, with 9 bases that match TRBD1. CDR1 and CDR2 (germline): LGHDT, YNNKEL (reference sequence). The CDR3 length is 19 residues. V lost 1 base, J lost 0 bases, and 10 bases stayed unmatched. CDR3 in amino acids: CASSQGEDRGPYSNQPQHF. CDR3 sequence (DNA): TGTGCCAGCAGCCAAGGGGAGGACAGGGGCCCCTATAGCAATCAGCCCCAGCATTTT.

This chain uses TRBV10-3 with TRBJ1-6, with D perhaps TRBD1 (6 bases). CDR3 length equals 16 residues. The V end was cut by 2 bases, the J end by 17 bases, with 25 bases between. Germline V gene data show CDR1 as ENHRY and CDR2 as SYGVKD. The CDR3, as DNA: TGTGCCATCAGTGAGAGGACAGTCTTAATACCTCATCAAATCCACTTT. Its translation is CAISERTVLIPHQIHF.

V gene TRBV5-4 combines with J gene TRBJ1-4, with D perhaps TRBD1 (5 bases). The CDR3 spans 17 residues. Germline lookup yields CDR1 SGHNT and CDR2 YYREEE (reference sequence). V was cut by 4 bases and J by 0 bases, with 16 bases left in between. CDR3 protein: CASSLGLGHPTNEKLFF. The CDR3 DNA follows: TGTGCCAGCAGCCTGGGCCTAGGACACCCAACTAATGAAAAACTGTTTTTT.

The chain uses TRBV5-4 and TRBJ2-3; 8 positions agree with TRBD2. Losses at the gene ends were 5 bases for V and 6 bases for J; bases not matched to a gene: 14. The CDR3 sequence is 16 residues long. The germline CDR1 and CDR2 sequences are SGHNT and YYREEE (reference sequence). The CDR3 coding sequence is TGTGCCAGCAGGGGGCGCAGGAGCGGGAGCCAGGATACGCAGTATTTT. Residues: CASRGRRSGSQDTQYF.

The chain recombines TRBV2 with TRBJ2-1; no definite D call. Germline V lookup: CDR1 SNHLY, CDR2 FYNNEI. V dropped 6 bases and J dropped 4 bases, with 7 bases sitting between them. The CDR3 extends over 12 amino acids. The CDR3 is CASRGDYNEQFF. For the CDR3, the DNA is TGTGCCAGCAGGGGCGATTACAATGAGCAGTTCTTC.

The gene calls are TRBV28 and TRBJ2-1, with 13 bases lining up with TRBD2. The CDR3 totals 17 residues. Looked up from germline, CDR1 is MDHEN and CDR2 is SYDVKM. With V trimmed by 2 bases and J by 3 bases, 4 bases remained unmatched. Written as DNA, the CDR3 is TGTGCCAGCAGTTTAGTGACTAGCGGGAGGCTCTACAATGAGCAGTTCTTC. This codes for CASSLVTSGRLYNEQFF.

This clone was recorded once. The V and J genes are TRBV28 and TRBJ2-2; 11 nucleotides line up with TRBD2. Germline CDR1 reads MDHEN; CDR2 reads SYDVKM. V shed 6 bases, J shed 0 bases, and the junction held 6 bases outside the gene matches. The CDR3 is 17 residues long. The CDR3 DNA reads TGTGCCAGCAGCCTGGGACTAGCGGAGGCGAACACCGGGGAGCTGTTTTTT. This codes for CASSLGLAEANTGELFF.

This chain joins TRBV7-2 and TRBJ1-6, with 7 bases that match TRBD1. Trimming at V came to 5 bases and at J to 9 bases, leaving 7 bases not matched to a gene. Per the germline V gene, CDR1 is SGHTA and CDR2 is FQGNSA. The CDR3 extends over 14 amino acids. CDR3 sequence: CASSPGQRGSPLHF. The CDR3 DNA follows: TGTGCCAGCAGCCCGGGACAGAGGGGTTCACCCCTCCACTTT.

This chain connects TRBV9 to TRBJ1-2; D remains ambiguous. Germline CDR1 SGDLS, CDR2 YYNGEE. V dropped 0 bases and J dropped 4 bases, with 16 bases sitting between them. This CDR3 spans 16 amino acids. CDR3 region: CASSVEGGRIVYGYTF. The CDR3 DNA reads as TGTGCCAGCAGCGTAGAAGGCGGGAGGATTGTCTATGGCTACACCTTC.